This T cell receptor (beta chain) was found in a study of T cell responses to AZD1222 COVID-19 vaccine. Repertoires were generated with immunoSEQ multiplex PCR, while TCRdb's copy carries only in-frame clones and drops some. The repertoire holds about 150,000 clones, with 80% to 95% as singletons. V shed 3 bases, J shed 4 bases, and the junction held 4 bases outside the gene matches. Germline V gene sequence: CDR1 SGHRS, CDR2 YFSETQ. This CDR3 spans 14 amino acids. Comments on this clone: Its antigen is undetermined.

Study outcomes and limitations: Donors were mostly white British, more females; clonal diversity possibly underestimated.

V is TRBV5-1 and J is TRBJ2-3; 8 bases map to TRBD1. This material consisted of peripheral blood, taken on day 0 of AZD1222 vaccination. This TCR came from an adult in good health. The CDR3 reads CASSSRTGPDTQYF. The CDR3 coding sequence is TGCGCCAGCAGCTCCCGGACAGGGCCAGATACGCAGTATTTT.